Following are 14 T cell receptor beta chains from one sample sequenced in a study of T cell changes during pregnancy in multiple sclerosis. Only in-frame clones appear in the TCRdb table, and some are missing; sequencing was by immunoSEQ multiplex PCR. The sample records around 23,000 clones, roughly 90% being singletons. The sequences come from CD8+ T cells from peripheral blood mononuclear cells, collected in the third trimester of pregnancy. All receptors come from a female donor in good health, enrolled as a control in a pregnancy study.

The V and J genes are TRBV19 and TRBJ1-2; 8 bases map to TRBD1. Looked up from germline, CDR1 is LNHDA and CDR2 is SQIVND (reference sequence). Germline trimming cut 6 bases from V and 2 bases from J; bases unmatched to any gene: 2. The CDR3 is 13 amino acids. The CDR3 protein is CASSPGGNYGYTF. The CDR3 region has the DNA TGTGCCAGTAGCCCAGGGGGCAACTATGGCTACACCTTC.

The J gene is TRBJ2-4, the V gene TRBV14; D not resolved. Germline-derived CDR1 and CDR2 are SGHDN and FVKESK. V shed 2 bases and J shed 3 bases, with 8 bases lying between them. CDR3 size: 14 residues. CDR3 sequence: CASSQNRVKNIQYF. CDR3 coding DNA: TGTGCCAGCAGCCAAAATCGAGTCAAAAACATTCAGTACTTC.

This chain links TRBV29-1 with TRBJ2-7; possible D gene TRBD2, 6 bases. There are 15 residues in the CDR3. Germline V CDR1 and CDR2: SQVTM, ANQGSEA. V shed 6 bases and J shed 2 bases, with 20 bases lying between them. The CDR3, as DNA: TGCAGCGTCGGAAGGGGAGGATCATCTCCCTACGAGCAGTACTTC. Its translation is CSVGRGGSSPYEQYF.

This sequence joins TRBV19 and TRBJ1-5; perhaps TRBD1 as D (5 bases). In germline, CDR1 is LNHDA, CDR2 SQIVND (reference sequence). The CDR3 totals 14 residues. V lost 4 bases and J 11 bases, leaving 18 bases between the germline ends. In DNA, the CDR3 is TGTGCCAGTAGTACCCCGGGGGGGTTGGAGTCCCAGCATTTT. It specifies CASSTPGGLESQHF.

V gene TRBV2 combines with J gene TRBJ1-4, with TRBD1 identical over 8 bases. CDR1 and CDR2 from the germline V gene are SNHLY and FYNNEI. This CDR3 has 17 residues. The V gene end was trimmed by 5 bases and the J gene end by 0 bases; junction bases not matched to a gene: 8. In nucleotides, the CDR3 is TGTGCCAGCAGTCTTCTGGGACAGGCAGCAACTAATGAAAAACTGTTTTTT. Translated, it gives CASSLLGQAATNEKLFF.

The chain links TRBV6-1 to TRBJ2-5; D uncertain. The CDR3 consists of 13 residues. The germline CDR1 and CDR2 sequences are MNHNS and SASEGT. Trimming stripped 1 base from V and 2 bases from J, with 5 bases between. The CDR3 bases are TGTGCCAGCAGTGAAGACAGACAAGAGACCCAGTACTTC. This gives the protein CASSEDRQETQYF.

The rearrangement uses TRBV4-1 and TRBJ2-7, with TRBD2 identical over 8 bases. After removal of 5 bases from V and 5 bases from J, the junction contained 14 bases not matched to a gene. The CDR3 has 16 amino acids. Germline CDR1 and CDR2: MGHRA and YSYEKL. The CDR3 protein is CASSLRPGGPGNEQYF. The CDR3 nucleotides read TGCGCCAGCAGCTTGAGACCGGGGGGGCCCGGGAACGAGCAGTACTTC.

CDR3 bases: TGTGCCAGCAGCCTTACAGCGTCAGGGGAGACGGGTGGGAATCAGCCCCAGCATTTT. As protein: CASSLTASGETGGNQPQHF. J is TRBJ1-5 and V is TRBV5-6; possible D gene TRBD1, 6 bases. The CDR3 is 19 amino acids. Trimming left V 4 bases short and J 4 bases short, with 27 bases between. Germline V gives CDR1 SGHDT, CDR2 YYEEEE.

The gene calls are TRBV19 and TRBJ1-1; D call uncertain. V gave up 10 bases and J gave up 1 base, with 10 bases separating them. From germline, CDR1 is LNHDA and CDR2 SQIVND (reference sequence). This CDR3 region has 12 residues. The CDR3 sequence is CATFRGNTEAFF. DNA of the CDR3: TGTGCCACTTTCCGGGGGAACACTGAAGCTTTCTTT. Filled out from reference TRBV19 and TRBJ1-1, the complete variable domain reads DGGITQSPKYLFRKEGQNVTLSCEQNLNHDAMYWYRQDPGQGLRLIYYSQIVNDFQKGDIAEGYSVSREKKESFPLTVTSAQKNPTAFYLCATFRGNTEAFFGQGTRLTVV.

The chain uses TRBV5-1 and TRBJ2-5; TRBD1 might be the D (5 bases). Germline V gene sequence: CDR1 SGHRS, CDR2 YFSETQ. V gave up 0 bases and J gave up 5 bases, with 5 bases separating them. The CDR3 is made up of 12 amino acids. CDR3 nucleotide sequence: TGCGCCAGCAGCTTGGCAGGGGAGACCCAGTACTTC. Amino acid sequence: CASSLAGETQYF.

The table lists this clone with a count of one. The chain uses TRBV28 and TRBJ2-3; TRBD2 might be the D (6 bases). V was clipped by 6 bases and J by 0 bases, with 13 bases between them. The CDR3 extends over 15 amino acids. Germline CDR1 reads MDHEN; CDR2 reads SYDVKM. The CDR3 sequence is CASRGGDFSTDTQYF. The CDR3 bases are TGTGCCAGCAGGGGCGGGGACTTTAGCACAGATACGCAGTATTTT.

The chain links TRBV9 to TRBJ2-7; the D gene is possibly TRBD1 (7 bases). This CDR3 comprises 14 residues. With 2 bases removed from V and 4 bases from J, the gap between germline ends came to 13 bases. CDR1 SGDLS and CDR2 YYNGEE come from the germline V gene. CDR3 amino acids: CASSVGGGVYEQYF. In DNA form, the CDR3 reads TGTGCCAGCAGCGTTGGAGGGGGCGTTTACGAGCAGTACTTC.

The rearrangement uses TRBV20-1 and TRBJ2-4; 7 positions agree with TRBD1. Trimming at V came to 7 bases and at J to 6 bases, leaving 3 bases not matched to a gene. Germline V gene lookup returns CDR1 DFQATT and CDR2 SNEGSKA (reference sequence). The CDR3 has 11 residues. CDR3 loop: CSEGQANIQYF. DNA of the CDR3: TGCAGTGAAGGACAGGCAAACATTCAGTACTTC.

The chain is built from TRBV27 and TRBJ1-5; the D is unclear. Germline-derived CDR1 and CDR2 are MNHEY and SMNVEV (reference sequence). This CDR3 is built from 14 residues. Trimming pared 5 bases from V and 3 bases from J, leaving 11 bases between. The CDR3 DNA reads TGTGCCAGCAGTCAAATTAGCTCCAATCAGCCCCAGCATTTT. It yields the protein CASSQISSNQPQHF.